These T cell receptor beta chains were read from a single sample in a study of cytomegalovirus exposure and HLA in healthy donors. Produced via immunoSEQ multiplex PCR; TCRdb's table is partial and in-frame only. The sample holds about 120,000 clones, about three quarters seen once. Sequenced sample: PBMCs. These TCRs come from a woman between 40 and 50 years old in good health and CMV-seropositive. CDR3s include the opening cysteine and the closing phenylalanine or tryptophan. Each record gives: J gene, V gene, CDR3 protein.

J gene: TRBJ1-2; V gene: TRBV2; CDR3 protein: CASTGVETYGYTF
J gene: TRBJ1-2; V gene: TRBV18; CDR3 protein: CASSPATGGDGYTF
J gene: TRBJ2-5; V gene: TRBV19; CDR3 protein: CASSIRSGQGQETQYF
J gene: TRBJ2-3; V gene: TRBV9; CDR3 protein: CASSVFGRGTDTQYF
J gene: TRBJ1-3; V gene: TRBV5-5; CDR3 protein: CASSPTGQPSGNTIYF
J gene: TRBJ2-3; V gene: TRBV6-1; CDR3 protein: CASSEAPSQHTQYF
J gene: .; V gene: TRBV10-2; CDR3 protein: CASSARSNSYEQYF
J gene: TRBJ2-1; V gene: TRBV7-2; CDR3 protein: CASSATGGRHEQFF
J gene: TRBJ2-7; V gene: TRBV4-2; CDR3 protein: CASSTTRRSSPYEQYF
J gene: TRBJ1-1; V gene: TRBV5-1; CDR3 protein: CASSLDGGGNSEAFF
J gene: TRBJ1-2; V gene: TRBV29-1; CDR3 protein: CSVRTGDFDNYGYTF
J gene: TRBJ1-6; V gene: TRBV6-5; CDR3 protein: CASSPDRNTNSPLHF
J gene: TRBJ2-7; V gene: TRBV18; CDR3 protein: CASSPPATGLNEQYF
J gene: TRBJ2-3; V gene: TRBV11-2; CDR3 protein: CASSLIGGSADTQYF
J gene: TRBJ1-5; V gene: TRBV5-1; CDR3 protein: CASSPRGGGQEPQHF
J gene: TRBJ1-2; V gene: TRBV6-1; CDR3 protein: CASSGSPGTFPSYGYTF
J gene: TRBJ2-5; V gene: TRBV19; CDR3 protein: CASSRRGLAYQETQYF
J gene: TRBJ2-2; V gene: TRBV11-2; CDR3 protein: CASSPGTTGELFF
J gene: TRBJ2-1; V gene: TRBV5-4; CDR3 protein: CASSLGLAGYNEQFF
J gene: TRBJ2-2; V gene: TRBV9; CDR3 protein: CASSVAGGPSPGELFF
J gene: TRBJ2-5; V gene: TRBV10-3; CDR3 protein: CAISEGRAQETQYF
J gene: TRBJ2-7; V gene: TRBV4-2; CDR3 protein: CASSPGRRPYEQYF
J gene: TRBJ2-5; V gene: TRBV7-3; CDR3 protein: CASSLFPLQETQYF
J gene: TRBJ2-2; V gene: TRBV5-6; CDR3 protein: CASSTSGTRATGELFF
J gene: TRBJ2-5; V gene: TRBV29-1; CDR3 protein: CSVGAGGQETQYF
J gene: TRBJ1-3; V gene: TRBV5-6; CDR3 protein: CASSWTGNTIYF
J gene: TRBJ2-5; V gene: TRBV27; CDR3 protein: CASSAPSTGWKTQYF
J gene: TRBJ2-5; V gene: TRBV20-1; CDR3 protein: CSARIQETQYF
J gene: TRBJ2-7; V gene: TRBV7-8; CDR3 protein: CASSLIRSSYEQYF
J gene: TRBJ1-2; V gene: TRBV2; CDR3 protein: CASSTEDRGGYGYTF
J gene: TRBJ1-2; V gene: TRBV5-4; CDR3 protein: CASSRREGTNYGYTF
J gene: TRBJ1-6; V gene: TRBV5-1; CDR3 protein: CASSLQGGNSPLHF
J gene: TRBJ2-7; V gene: TRBV4-2; CDR3 protein: CASSQRDRGSYEQYF
J gene: TRBJ2-3; V gene: TRBV5-1; CDR3 protein: CASSLGWETGIGDTDTQYF
J gene: TRBJ1-1; V gene: TRBV4-1; CDR3 protein: CASSRQGDTEAFF
J gene: TRBJ1-1; V gene: TRBV7-6; CDR3 protein: CASSGGGTEAFF
J gene: TRBJ1-2; V gene: TRBV18; CDR3 protein: CASSPDLSGGYTF
J gene: TRBJ2-7; V gene: TRBV2; CDR3 protein: CASRGGTSGGPYEQYF
J gene: TRBJ1-2; V gene: TRBV5-6; CDR3 protein: CASSLQIYRAPSNYGYTF
J gene: TRBJ2-6; V gene: TRBV5-1; CDR3 protein: CASSLEDINSGANVLTF
J gene: TRBJ2-1; V gene: TRBV10-3; CDR3 protein: CAIEASGRARNEQFF
J gene: TRBJ1-5; V gene: TRBV2; CDR3 protein: CASSVRSSNQPQHF
J gene: TRBJ1-2; V gene: TRBV27; CDR3 protein: CASSLRSGQAYYGYTF
J gene: TRBJ2-1; V gene: TRBV29-1; CDR3 protein: CSVEEGAWGEAFF
J gene: TRBJ2-3; V gene: TRBV6-1; CDR3 protein: CASMLGSLTDTQYF
J gene: TRBJ2-7; V gene: TRBV5-4; CDR3 protein: CASSQLGQGSREQYF
J gene: TRBJ2-1; V gene: TRBV29-1; CDR3 protein: CSVEGPGQASYNEQFF
J gene: TRBJ1-4; V gene: TRBV5-5; CDR3 protein: CASSRMGAGEKLFF
J gene: TRBJ2-1; V gene: TRBV20-1; CDR3 protein: CSASNYNEQFF